This TCR beta chain was identified during a study of blood T cell repertoires in COVID-19. About the research overall: The samples span acute and convalescent COVID-19 from the United States, Italy and Spain. Sources were T cells, B-cell-depleted T cells, or PBMCs; the material itself was cDNA or gDNA.

Generated by immunoSEQ multiplex PCR, the TCRdb table keeps only in-frame clones and is missing some. The data hold about 230,000 clones, with roughly 83% observed a single time. The CDR3 consists of 14 residues. The junction had 5 bases not matched to a gene; V was cut back by 6 bases and J by 0 bases. Germline V gene sequence: CDR1 MNHEY, CDR2 SMNVEV (reference sequence). Sequencing was done on a sample of peripheral blood. The sequence was collected from an older woman with active or convalescent COVID-19. This chain joins TRBV27 and TRBJ2-7; 7 nucleotides align to TRBD1. The CDR3 reads CASSLGQTSYEQYF. In DNA, the CDR3 is TGTGCCAGCAGCCTGGGACAGACCTCCTACGAGCAGTACTTC.